This entry lists 3 T cell receptor beta chains sequenced from one sample in a study of identical twins. From the 5' RACE reads, TCRdb called clonotypes with MiXCR, one entry per CDR3 protein. The sample has 400,000 to 650,000 distinct CDR3 sequences, 22% seen once. This sample also appeared in a second study, on T cells expressing NK-cell markers.

Sequenced material: CD4+ T cells sorted from blood. All receptors derive from a young woman in good health.

The gene calls are TRBV5-1 and TRBJ1-1, with D perhaps matching TRBD1 (5 bases). Germline V gene data show CDR1 as SGHRS and CDR2 as YFSETQ. The CDR3 consists of 14 residues. V shed 4 bases and J shed 4 bases, with 14 bases lying between them. CDR3: CASSTLGGGTEAFF. DNA of the CDR3: TGCGCCAGCAGCACCCTCGGGGGGGGCACTGAAGCTTTCTTT.

This clonotype was counted at least ten times. This chain links TRBV20-1 with TRBJ2-3, with D unresolved. Deletions cut 4 bases from V and 1 base from J, with 9 bases between. CDR1 is DFQATT and CDR2 is SNEGSKA in the germline V gene (reference sequence). This CDR3 comprises 13 residues. CDR3 protein: CSAIDPRTDTQYF. The CDR3 DNA reads TGCAGTGCTATTGACCCACGCACAGATACGCAGTATTTT.

This clonotype was seen a few times. The chain has TRBV12-3 or TRBV12-4 and TRBJ2-7; the match to TRBD1 covers 8 bases. The ends lost 6 bases at V and 2 bases at J; junction bases unmatched: 9. The CDR3 is 15 residues long. CDR3 in amino acids: CASSPDRGRAYEQYF. The CDR3 DNA reads as TGTGCCAGCAGCCCCGACAGGGGCCGAGCCTACGAGCAGTACTTC.